This TCR beta chain was captured by sequencing in a study of cytomegalovirus exposure and HLA in healthy donors. Findings and limits, study-wide: Later analysis suggested links between common viral pathogens and several top significant clusters. When analyzed later, a missense DCLRE1C variant was found to be linked to TCR beta V- and J-gene trimming.

Concerning this clone itself: As yet, its antigen is unknown.

The PCR ran on 60 Vbeta and 13 Jbeta primers. TCRdb's table, derived via immunoSEQ multiplex PCR, lists solely in-frame clones and lacks some. Recorded here are over 100,000 clones; the top ten clones represent roughly 6.6%. Sequences were obtained from PBMCs. This sequence was found in a man aged 35-49 years in good health and CMV-seropositive.

This CDR3 reads CASSLLGQGDNSPLHF. DNA of the CDR3: TGTGCCAGCAGCTTGCTGGGACAGGGAGATAATTCACCCCTCCACTTT. V and J are TRBV7-3 and TRBJ1-6, with 9 bases that match TRBD1. The V and J ends lost 3 bases and 5 bases, in that order; junction bases with no gene match: 5. This CDR3 is built from 16 residues. Germline values: CDR1 SGHTA, CDR2 FQGTGA.